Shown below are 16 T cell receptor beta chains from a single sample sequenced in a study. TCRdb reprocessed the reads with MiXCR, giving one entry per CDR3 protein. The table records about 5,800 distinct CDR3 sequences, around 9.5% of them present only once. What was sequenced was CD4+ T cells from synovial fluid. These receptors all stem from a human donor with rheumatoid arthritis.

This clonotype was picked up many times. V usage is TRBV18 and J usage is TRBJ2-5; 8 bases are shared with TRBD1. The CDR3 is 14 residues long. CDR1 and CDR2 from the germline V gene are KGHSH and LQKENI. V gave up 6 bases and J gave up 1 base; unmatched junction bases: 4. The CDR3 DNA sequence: TGTGCCAGCTCCGCCGGGACAGGCCAAGAGACCCAGTACTTC. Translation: CASSAGTGQETQYF.

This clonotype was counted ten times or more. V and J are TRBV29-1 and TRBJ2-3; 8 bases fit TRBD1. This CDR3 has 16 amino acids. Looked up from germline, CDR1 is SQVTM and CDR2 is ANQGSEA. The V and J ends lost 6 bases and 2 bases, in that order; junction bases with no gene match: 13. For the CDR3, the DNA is TGCAGCGTGGGACAGGCAGCCAGTACCCACACAGATACGCAGTATTTT. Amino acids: CSVGQAASTHTDTQYF.

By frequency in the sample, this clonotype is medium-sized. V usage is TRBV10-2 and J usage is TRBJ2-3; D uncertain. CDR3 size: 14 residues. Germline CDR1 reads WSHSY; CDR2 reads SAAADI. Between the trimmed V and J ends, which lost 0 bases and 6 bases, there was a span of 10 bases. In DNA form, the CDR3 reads TGCGCCAGCAGTGAGTCGACGTACGGGGATACGCAGTATTTT. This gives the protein CASSESTYGDTQYF.

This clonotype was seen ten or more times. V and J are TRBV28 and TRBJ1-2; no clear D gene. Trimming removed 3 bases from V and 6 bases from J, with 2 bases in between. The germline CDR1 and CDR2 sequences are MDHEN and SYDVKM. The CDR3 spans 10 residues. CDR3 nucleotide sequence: TGTGCCAGCAGTTTGCATGGCTACACCTTC. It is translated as CASSLHGYTF.

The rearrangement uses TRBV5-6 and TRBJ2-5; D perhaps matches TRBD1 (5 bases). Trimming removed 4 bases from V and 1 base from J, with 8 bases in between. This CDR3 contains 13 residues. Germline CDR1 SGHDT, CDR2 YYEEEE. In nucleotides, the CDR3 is TGTGCCAGCAGCGTAGACAGCCAAGAGACCCAGTACTTC. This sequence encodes CASSVDSQETQYF.

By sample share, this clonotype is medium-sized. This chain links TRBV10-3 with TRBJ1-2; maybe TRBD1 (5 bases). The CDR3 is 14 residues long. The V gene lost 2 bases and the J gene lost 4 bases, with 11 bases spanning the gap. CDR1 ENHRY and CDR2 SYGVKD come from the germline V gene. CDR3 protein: CAISEGAPGYGYTF. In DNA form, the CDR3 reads TGTGCCATCAGTGAGGGGGCCCCGGGCTATGGCTACACCTTC.

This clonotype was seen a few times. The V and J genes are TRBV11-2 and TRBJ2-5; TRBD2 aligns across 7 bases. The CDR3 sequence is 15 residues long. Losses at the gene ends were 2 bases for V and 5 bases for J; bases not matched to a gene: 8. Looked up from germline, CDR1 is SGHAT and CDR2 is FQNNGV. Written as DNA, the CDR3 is TGTGCCAGCAGCTTAATCCGTGCGGGGGTGGAGACCCAGTACTTC. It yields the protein CASSLIRAGVETQYF.

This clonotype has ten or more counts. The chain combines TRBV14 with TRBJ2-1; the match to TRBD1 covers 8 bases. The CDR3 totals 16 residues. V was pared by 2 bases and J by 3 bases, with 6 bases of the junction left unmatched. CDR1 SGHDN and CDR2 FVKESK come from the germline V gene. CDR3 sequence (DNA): TGTGCCAGCAGCCAACGCGGGACAGGATTCTACAATGAGCAGTTCTTC. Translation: CASSQRGTGFYNEQFF.

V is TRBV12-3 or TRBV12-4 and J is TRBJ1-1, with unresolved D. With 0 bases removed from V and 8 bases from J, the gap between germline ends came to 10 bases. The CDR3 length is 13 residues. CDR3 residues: CASSLAHLYEAFF. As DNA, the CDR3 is TGTGCCAGCAGTTTAGCCCACCTATACGAAGCTTTCTTT.

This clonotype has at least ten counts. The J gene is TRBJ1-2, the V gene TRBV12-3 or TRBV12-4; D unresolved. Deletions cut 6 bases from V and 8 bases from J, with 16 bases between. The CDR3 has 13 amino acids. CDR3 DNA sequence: TGTGCCAGCAGCCCAACCCCACCGGAGGGCTACACCTTC. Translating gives CASSPTPPEGYTF.

CDR3 protein: CASSLSVEYNNEQFF. The CDR3 DNA is TGTGCCAGCAGCTTATCAGTTGAATACAACAATGAGCAGTTCTTC. The chain links TRBV11-2 to TRBJ2-1; D ambiguous. Germline values: CDR1 SGHAT, CDR2 FQNNGV. The CDR3 extends over 15 amino acids. Between the trimmed V and J ends, which lost 2 bases and 5 bases, there was a span of 13 bases.

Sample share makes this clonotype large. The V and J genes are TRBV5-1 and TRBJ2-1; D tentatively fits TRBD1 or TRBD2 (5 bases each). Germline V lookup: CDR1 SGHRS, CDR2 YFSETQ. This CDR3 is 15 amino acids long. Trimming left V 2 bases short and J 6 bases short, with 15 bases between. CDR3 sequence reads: CASSFEGEGLNEQFF. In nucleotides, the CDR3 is TGCGCCAGCAGCTTTGAGGGCGAGGGGCTCAATGAGCAGTTCTTC.

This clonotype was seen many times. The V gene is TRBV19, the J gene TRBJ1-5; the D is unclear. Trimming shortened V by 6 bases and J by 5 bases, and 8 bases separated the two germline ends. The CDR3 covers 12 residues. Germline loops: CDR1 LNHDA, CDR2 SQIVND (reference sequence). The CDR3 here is CASSWTDQPQHF. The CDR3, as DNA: TGTGCCAGTAGCTGGACTGATCAGCCCCAGCATTTT.

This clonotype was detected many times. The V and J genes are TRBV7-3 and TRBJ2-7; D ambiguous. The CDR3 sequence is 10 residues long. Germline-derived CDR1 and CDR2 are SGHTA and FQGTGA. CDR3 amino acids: CTLITNEQYF. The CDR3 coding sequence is TGTACTCTAATAACCAACGAGCAGTACTTC.

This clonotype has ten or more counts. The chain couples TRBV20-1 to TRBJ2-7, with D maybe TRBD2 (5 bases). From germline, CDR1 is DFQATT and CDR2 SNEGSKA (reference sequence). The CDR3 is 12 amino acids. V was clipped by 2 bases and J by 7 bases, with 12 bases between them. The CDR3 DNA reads TGCAGTGCTAGACCCGGGGTGGGGGAGCAGTACTTC. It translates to CSARPGVGEQYF.

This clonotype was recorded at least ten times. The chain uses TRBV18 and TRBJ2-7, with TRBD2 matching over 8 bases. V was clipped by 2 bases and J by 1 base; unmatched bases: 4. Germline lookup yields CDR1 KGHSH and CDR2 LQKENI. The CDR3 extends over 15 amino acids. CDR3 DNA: TGTGCCAGCTCACCAAGCGGGACTAGTTCCTACGAGCAGTACTTC. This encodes CASSPSGTSSYEQYF.